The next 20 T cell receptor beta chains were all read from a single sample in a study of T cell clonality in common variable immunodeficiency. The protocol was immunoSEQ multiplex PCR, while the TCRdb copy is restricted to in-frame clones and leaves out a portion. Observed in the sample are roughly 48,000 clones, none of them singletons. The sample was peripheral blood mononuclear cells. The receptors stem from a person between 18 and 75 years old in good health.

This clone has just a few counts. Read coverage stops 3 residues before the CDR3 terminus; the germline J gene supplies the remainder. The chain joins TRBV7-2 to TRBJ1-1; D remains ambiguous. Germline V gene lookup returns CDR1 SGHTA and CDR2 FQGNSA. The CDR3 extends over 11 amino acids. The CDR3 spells CASSLSTQAFF. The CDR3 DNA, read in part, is TGTGCCAGCAGCCTTTCAACTCAA.

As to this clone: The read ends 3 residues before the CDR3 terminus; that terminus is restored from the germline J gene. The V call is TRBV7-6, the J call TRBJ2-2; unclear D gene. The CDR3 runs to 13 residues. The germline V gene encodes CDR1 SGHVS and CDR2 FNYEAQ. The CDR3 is CASSLTTNEKLFF. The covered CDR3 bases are TGTGCCAGCAGCCTCACAACTAATGAAAAG. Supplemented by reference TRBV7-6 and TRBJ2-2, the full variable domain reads GAGVSQSPRYKVTKRGQDVALRCDPISGHVSLYWYRQALGQGPEFLTYFNYEAQQDKSGLPNDRFSAERPEGSISTLTIQRTEQRDSAMYRCASSLTTNEKLFFGEGSRLTVL.

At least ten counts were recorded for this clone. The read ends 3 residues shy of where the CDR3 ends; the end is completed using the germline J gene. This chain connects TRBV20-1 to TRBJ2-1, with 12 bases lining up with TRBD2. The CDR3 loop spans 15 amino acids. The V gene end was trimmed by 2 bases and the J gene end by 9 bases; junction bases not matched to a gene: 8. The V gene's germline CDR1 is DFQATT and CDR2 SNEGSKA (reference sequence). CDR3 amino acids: CSARPLAGGNSEQFF. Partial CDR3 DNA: TGCAGTGCTAGACCGCTAGCGGGAGGGAATAGTGAG.

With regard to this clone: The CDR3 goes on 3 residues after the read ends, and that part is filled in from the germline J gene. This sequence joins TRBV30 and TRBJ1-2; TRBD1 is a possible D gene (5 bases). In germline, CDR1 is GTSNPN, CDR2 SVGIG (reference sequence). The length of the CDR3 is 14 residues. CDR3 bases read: TGTGCCTACGCCGGGACTAGCCTGAGCGGTGAC. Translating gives CAYAGTSLSGD. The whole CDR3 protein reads CAYAGTSLSGDYTF.

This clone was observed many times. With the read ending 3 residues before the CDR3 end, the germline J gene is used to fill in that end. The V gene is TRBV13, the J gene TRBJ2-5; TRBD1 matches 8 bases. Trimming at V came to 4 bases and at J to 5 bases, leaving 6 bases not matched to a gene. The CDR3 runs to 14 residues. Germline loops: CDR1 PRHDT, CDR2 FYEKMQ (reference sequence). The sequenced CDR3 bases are TGTGCCAGCAGCTCCACCGACAGGGGTGAGACC. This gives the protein CASSSTDRGET. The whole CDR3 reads CASSSTDRGETQYF.

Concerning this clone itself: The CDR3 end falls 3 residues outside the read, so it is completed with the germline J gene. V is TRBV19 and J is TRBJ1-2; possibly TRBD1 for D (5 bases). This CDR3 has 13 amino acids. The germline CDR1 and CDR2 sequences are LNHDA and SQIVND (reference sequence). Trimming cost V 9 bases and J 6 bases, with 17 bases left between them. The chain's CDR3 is CASIYWDWNGYTF. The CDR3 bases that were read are TGTGCCAGCATTTACTGGGACTGGAATGGC.

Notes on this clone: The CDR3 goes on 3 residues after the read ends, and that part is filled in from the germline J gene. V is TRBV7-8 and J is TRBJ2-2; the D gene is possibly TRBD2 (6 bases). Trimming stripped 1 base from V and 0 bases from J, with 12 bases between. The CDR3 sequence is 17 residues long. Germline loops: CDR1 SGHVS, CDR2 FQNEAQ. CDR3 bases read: TGTGCCAGCAGCTTAGTAGTAAGCGGGTCGAACACCGGGGAG. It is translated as CASSLVVSGSNTGE. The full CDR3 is CASSLVVSGSNTGELFF.

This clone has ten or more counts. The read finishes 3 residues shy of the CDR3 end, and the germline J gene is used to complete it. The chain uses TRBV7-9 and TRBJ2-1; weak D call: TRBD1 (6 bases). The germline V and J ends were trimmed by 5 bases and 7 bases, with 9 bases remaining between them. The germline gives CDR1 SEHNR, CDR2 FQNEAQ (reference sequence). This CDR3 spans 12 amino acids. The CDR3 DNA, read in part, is TGTGCCAGCAGCCCTCAGGGGAATGAG. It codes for CASSPQGNE. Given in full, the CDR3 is CASSPQGNEQFF.

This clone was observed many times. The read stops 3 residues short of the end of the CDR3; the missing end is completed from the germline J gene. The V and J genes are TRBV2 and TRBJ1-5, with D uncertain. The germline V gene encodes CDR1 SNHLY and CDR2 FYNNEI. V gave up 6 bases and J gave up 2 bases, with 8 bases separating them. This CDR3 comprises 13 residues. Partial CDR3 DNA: TGTGCCAGCAGGGACTACGGCAATCAGCCC. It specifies CASRDYGNQP. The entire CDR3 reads CASRDYGNQPQHF.

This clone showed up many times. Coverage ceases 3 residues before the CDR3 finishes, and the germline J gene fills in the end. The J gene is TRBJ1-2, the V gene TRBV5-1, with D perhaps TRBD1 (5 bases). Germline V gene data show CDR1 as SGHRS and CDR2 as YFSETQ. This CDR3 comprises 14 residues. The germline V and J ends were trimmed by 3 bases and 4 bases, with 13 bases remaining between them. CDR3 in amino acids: CASSSSGDSYGYTF. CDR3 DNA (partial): TGCGCCAGCAGCTCGTCCGGAGACAGCTATGGC.

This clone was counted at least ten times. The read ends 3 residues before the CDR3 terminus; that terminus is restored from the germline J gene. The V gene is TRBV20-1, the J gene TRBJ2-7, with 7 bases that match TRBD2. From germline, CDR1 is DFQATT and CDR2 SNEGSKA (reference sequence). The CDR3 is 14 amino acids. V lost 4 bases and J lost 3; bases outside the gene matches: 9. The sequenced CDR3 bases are TGCAGTGCTACCCCCGGGACGGGGGGCTACGAG. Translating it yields CSATPGTGGYE. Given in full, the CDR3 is CSATPGTGGYEQYF.

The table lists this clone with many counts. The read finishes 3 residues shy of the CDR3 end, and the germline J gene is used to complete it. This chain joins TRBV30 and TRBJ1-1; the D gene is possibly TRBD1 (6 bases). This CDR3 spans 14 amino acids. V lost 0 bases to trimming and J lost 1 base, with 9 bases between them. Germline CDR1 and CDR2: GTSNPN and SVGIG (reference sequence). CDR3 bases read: TGTGCCTGGAGTGTAACAGGGAGGAACACTGAA. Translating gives CAWSVTGRNTE. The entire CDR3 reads CAWSVTGRNTEAFF.

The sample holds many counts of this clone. The CDR3 region is CAWRRALSREQYF. CDR3 DNA, as far as it was read: TGTGCCTGGAGGCGAGCACTCTCCCGCGAG. The chain employs TRBV30 and TRBJ2-7; no definite D call. The CDR3 goes on 3 residues after the read ends, and that part is filled in from the germline J gene. V was shortened by 3 bases and J by 6 bases, with 15 bases between the two germline ends. This CDR3 has 13 residues. Germline values: CDR1 GTSNPN, CDR2 SVGIG (reference sequence). The complete variable domain, with remaining parts taken from reference TRBV30 and TRBJ2-7, reads SQTIHQWPATLVQPVGSPLSLECTVEGTSNPNLYWYRQAAGRGLQLLFYSVGIGQISSEVPQNLSASRPQDRQFILSSKKLLLSDSGFYLCAWRRALSREQYFGPGTRLTVT.

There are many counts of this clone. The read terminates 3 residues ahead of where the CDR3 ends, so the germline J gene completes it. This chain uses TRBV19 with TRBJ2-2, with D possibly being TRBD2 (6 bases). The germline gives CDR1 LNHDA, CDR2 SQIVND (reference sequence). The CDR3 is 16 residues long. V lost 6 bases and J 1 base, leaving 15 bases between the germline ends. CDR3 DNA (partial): TGTGCCAGTAGGAGTAGGAGGGCCTTGAACACCGGGGAG. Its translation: CASRSRRALNTGE. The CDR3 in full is CASRSRRALNTGELFF.

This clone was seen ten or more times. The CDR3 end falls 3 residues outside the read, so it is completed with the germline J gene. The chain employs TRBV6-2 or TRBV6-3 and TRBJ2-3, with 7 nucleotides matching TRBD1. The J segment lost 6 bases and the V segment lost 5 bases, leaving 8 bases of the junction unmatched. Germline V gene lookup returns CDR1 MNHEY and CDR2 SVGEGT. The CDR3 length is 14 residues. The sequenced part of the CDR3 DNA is TGTGCCAGCAGTGATGGGACAGTATCTGATACG. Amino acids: CASSDGTVSDT. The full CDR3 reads CASSDGTVSDTQYF.

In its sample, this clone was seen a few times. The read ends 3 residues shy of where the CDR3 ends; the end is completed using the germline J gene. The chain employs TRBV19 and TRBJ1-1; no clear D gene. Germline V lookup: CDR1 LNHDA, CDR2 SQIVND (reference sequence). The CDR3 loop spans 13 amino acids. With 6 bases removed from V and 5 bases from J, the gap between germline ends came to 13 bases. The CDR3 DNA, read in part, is TGTGCCAGTAGCGTAGTCCCGGGGACTGAA. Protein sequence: CASSVVPGTE. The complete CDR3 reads CASSVVPGTEAFF.

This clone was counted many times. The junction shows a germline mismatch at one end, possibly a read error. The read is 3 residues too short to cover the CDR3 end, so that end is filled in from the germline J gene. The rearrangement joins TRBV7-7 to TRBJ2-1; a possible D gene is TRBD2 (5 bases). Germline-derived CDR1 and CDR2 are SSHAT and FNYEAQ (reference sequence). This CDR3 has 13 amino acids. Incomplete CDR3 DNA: TGTGCTAGCAGCTTACTAGACTACAATGAG. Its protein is CASSLLDYNE. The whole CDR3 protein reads CASSLLDYNEQFF.

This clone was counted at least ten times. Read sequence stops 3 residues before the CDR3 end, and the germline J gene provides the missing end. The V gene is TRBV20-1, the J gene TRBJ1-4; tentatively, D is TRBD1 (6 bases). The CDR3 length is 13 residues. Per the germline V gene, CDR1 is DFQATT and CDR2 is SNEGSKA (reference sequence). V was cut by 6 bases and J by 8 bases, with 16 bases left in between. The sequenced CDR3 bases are TGCAGTGCCCTAGACGGGGGGCGGGAAAAA. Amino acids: CSALDGGREK. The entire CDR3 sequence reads CSALDGGREKLFF.

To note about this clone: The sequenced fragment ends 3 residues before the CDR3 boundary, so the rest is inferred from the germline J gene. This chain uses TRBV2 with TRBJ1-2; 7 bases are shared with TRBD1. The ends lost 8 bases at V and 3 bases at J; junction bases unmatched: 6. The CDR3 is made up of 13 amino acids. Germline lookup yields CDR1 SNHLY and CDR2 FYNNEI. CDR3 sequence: CASGTGTDYGYTF. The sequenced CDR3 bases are TGTGCCAGCGGCACCGGGACAGACTATGGC.

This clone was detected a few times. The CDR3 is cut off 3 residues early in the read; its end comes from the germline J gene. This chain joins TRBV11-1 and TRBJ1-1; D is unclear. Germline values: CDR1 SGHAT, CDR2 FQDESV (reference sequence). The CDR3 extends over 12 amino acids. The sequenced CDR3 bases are TGTGCCAGCACCCGAGGAGGGCATCGC. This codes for CASTRGGHR. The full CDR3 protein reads CASTRGGHRAFF.